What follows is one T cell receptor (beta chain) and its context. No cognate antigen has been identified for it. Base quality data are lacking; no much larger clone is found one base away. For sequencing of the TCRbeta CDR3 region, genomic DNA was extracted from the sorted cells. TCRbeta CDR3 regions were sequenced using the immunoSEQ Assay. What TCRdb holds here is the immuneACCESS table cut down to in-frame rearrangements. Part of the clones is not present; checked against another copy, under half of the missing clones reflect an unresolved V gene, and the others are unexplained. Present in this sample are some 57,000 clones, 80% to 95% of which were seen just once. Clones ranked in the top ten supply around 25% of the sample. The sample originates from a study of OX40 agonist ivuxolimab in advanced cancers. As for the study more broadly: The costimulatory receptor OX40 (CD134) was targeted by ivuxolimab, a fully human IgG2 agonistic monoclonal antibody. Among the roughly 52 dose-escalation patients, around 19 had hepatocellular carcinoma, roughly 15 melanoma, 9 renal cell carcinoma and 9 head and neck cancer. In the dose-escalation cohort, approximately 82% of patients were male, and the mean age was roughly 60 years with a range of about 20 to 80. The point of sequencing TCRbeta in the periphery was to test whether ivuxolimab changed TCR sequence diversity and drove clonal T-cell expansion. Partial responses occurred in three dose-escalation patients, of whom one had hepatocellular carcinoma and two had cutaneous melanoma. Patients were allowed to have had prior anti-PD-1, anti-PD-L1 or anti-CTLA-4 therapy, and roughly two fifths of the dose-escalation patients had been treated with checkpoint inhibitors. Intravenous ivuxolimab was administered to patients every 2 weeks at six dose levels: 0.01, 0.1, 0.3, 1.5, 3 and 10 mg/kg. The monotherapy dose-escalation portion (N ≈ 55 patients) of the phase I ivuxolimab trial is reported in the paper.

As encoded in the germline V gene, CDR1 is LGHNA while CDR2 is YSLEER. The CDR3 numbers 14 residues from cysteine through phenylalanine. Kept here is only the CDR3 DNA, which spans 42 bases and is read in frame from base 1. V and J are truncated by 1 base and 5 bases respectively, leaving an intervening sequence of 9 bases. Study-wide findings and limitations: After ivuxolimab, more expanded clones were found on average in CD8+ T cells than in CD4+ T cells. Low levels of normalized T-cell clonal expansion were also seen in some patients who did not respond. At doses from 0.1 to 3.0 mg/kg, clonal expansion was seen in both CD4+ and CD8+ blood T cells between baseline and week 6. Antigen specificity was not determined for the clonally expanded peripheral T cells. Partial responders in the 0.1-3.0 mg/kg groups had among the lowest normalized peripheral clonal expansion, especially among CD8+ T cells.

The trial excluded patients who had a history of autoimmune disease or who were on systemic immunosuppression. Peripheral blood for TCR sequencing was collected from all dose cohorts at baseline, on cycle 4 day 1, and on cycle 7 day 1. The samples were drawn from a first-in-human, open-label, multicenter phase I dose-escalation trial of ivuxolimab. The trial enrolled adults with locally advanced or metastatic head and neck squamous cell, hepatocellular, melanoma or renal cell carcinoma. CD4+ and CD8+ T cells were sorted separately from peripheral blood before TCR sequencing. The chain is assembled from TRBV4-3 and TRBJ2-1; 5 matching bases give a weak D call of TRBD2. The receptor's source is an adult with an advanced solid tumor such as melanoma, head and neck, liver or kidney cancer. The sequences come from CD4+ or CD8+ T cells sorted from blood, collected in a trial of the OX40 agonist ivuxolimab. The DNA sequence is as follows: TGCGCCAGCAGCCAAGCCGGGAACCACAATGAGCAGTTCTTC. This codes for CASSQAGNHNEQFF.